The rows below give T cell receptor beta chains drawn from one sample of a study of TIL therapy for anti-PD-1-resistant metastatic lung cancer. TCRdb's table, derived via immunoSEQ multiplex PCR, lists solely in-frame clones and lacks some. The sample comprises roughly 54,000 clones, over 75% of which are singletons, and roughly 2.6% rests with the top ten. The sample in question was blood, obtained at baseline. Receptors were obtained from a person between 25 and 80 years old with non-small cell lung cancer. Each CDR3 is given with its conserved first and last residue. D genes are given only for firm matches. Only some rows state a clone size, as once, few, many or a class for expanded clones.

CDR3	DNA	D	V	J	size
CASSLTGILSGNTIYF	TGCGCCAGCAGCTTAACAGGGATCCTCTCTGGAAACACCATATATTTT	NA	TRBV5-1	TRBJ1-3	NA
CASSYGTGHNQPQHF	TGTGCCAGCAGTTATGGGACAGGGCATAATCAGCCCCAACATTTT	TRBD1	TRBV6-6	TRBJ1-5	NA
CASSLDRAGSETQYF	TGTGCCAGCAGCTTAGATAGGGCAGGGTCAGAGACCCAGTACTTC	NA	TRBV13	TRBJ2-5	NA
CASSQVSGLLQETQYF	TGTGCCAGCAGCCAAGTCTCGGGACTCCTCCAAGAGACCCAGTACTTC	NA	TRBV3-1/TRBV3-2	TRBJ2-5	NA
CASSELQIGTEAFF	TGTGCCAGCAGTGAATTGCAGATAGGGACTGAAGCTTTCTTT	NA	TRBV2	TRBJ1-1	NA
CASSEVGGLHGELFF	TGTGCCAGCAGTGAAGTGGGGGGGCTCCACGGGGAGCTGTTTTTT	NA	TRBV2	TRBJ2-2	once
CASSLGLAGDTGELFF	TGTGCCAGCAGCTTGGGACTAGCGGGAGACACCGGGGAGCTGTTTTTT	TRBD2	TRBV5-4	TRBJ2-2	NA
CASSPSDGSNEQFF	TGTGCCAGCAGTCCCTCGGACGGTTCCAATGAGCAGTTCTTC	NA	TRBV27	TRBJ2-1	NA
CASTATGNSPLHF	TGTGCCAGTACAGCGACGGGGAATTCACCCCTCCACTTT	NA	TRBV19	TRBJ1-6	once
CASIGISYNEQFF	TGCGCCAGCATCGGGATCTCCTACAATGAGCAGTTCTTC	NA	TRBV10-1	TRBJ2-1	NA
CASSFRQGSGNTIYF	TGTGCCAGCAGCTTCAGACAGGGCTCTGGAAACACCATATATTTT	TRBD1	TRBV11-2	TRBJ1-3	once
CASSGGSSGNTIYF	TGTGCCAGCAGCGGAGGGAGCTCTGGAAACACCATATATTTT	NA	TRBV5-6	TRBJ1-3	NA
CASSEDTREDEQFF	TGCGCCAGCAGTGAGGATACTAGAGAGGATGAGCAGTTCTTC	NA	TRBV10-2	TRBJ2-1	NA
CASSYSPSGGNSYEQYF	TGTGCCAGCAGTTACTCGCCTAGCGGGGGCAACTCCTACGAGCAGTACTTC	TRBD2	TRBV6-2/TRBV6-3	TRBJ2-7	NA
CASSIGSETQYF	TGTGCCAGTAGTATTGGGTCTGAAACGCAGTATTTT	NA	TRBV19	TRBJ2-3	once
CASSLASAVDTQYF	TGCGCCAGCAGCTTGGCTAGCGCGGTAGATACGCAGTATTTT	NA	TRBV5-1	TRBJ2-3	NA
CASSSRDRGTYEQYF	TGTGCCAGCAGTTCCCGGGACAGGGGGACCTACGAGCAGTACTTC	TRBD1	TRBV27	TRBJ2-7	NA
CASSLGLAFTDTQYF	TGTGCCAGCAGCCTCGGACTAGCCTTCACAGATACGCAGTATTTT	TRBD2	TRBV14	TRBJ2-3	NA
CASSAVRGRIGELFF	TGTGCCAGCAGCGCAGTCAGGGGGCGTATCGGGGAGCTGTTTTTT	TRBD1	TRBV5-6	TRBJ2-2	NA
CASSFRTSGITDTQYF	TGTGCCAGCAGCTTCCGGACTAGCGGGATAACAGATACGCAGTATTTT	TRBD2	TRBV5-6	TRBJ2-3	NA
CASSPRDRLGTEAFF	TGTGCCAGCAGCCCACGGGACAGGTTGGGCACTGAAGCTTTCTTT	TRBD1	TRBV3-1/TRBV3-2	TRBJ1-1	NA
CASSEGFSSGNTIYF	TGTGCCAGCAGTGAAGGTTTTAGCTCTGGAAACACCATATATTTT	NA	TRBV2	TRBJ1-3	NA
CASSPGLAGRADTQYF	TGTGCCAGCAGCCCAGGACTAGCGGGACGCGCAGATACGCAGTATTTT	TRBD2	TRBV5-4	TRBJ2-3	NA
CASILSLGTSSGYTF	TGTGCCAGCATTCTGAGCCTCGGGACAAGTTCTGGCTACACCTTC	NA	TRBV2	TRBJ1-2	few
CASSRTGAQYF	TGTGCCAGCAGTAGGACAGGGGCCCAGTACTTC	TRBD1	TRBV25-1	TRBJ2-5	NA
CASSFLAGYEQYF	TGTGCCAGCAGTTTCTTAGCGGGCTACGAGCAGTACTTC	TRBD2	TRBV2	TRBJ2-7	NA
CASSLTLAIYNEQFF	TGTGCCAGCAGCTTAACACTAGCGATTTACAATGAGCAGTTCTTC	TRBD2	TRBV11-1	TRBJ2-1	few
CASSSRLQYEQYF	TGTGCCAGCAGCTCACGCCTCCAGTACGAGCAGTACTTC	NA	TRBV7-9	TRBJ2-7	NA
CASSYSDRGYGYTF	TGTGCCAGCAGTTACTCGGACAGGGGCTATGGCTACACCTTC	TRBD1	TRBV6-5	TRBJ1-2	NA
CASSVAGPDTQYF	TGTGCCAGCAGCGTAGCTGGGCCAGATACGCAGTATTTT	NA	TRBV9	TRBJ2-3	NA
CAISTGVGTEAFF	TGTGCCATCAGTACAGGGGTAGGGACTGAAGCTTTCTTT	TRBD1	TRBV10-3	TRBJ1-1	NA
CASSVAGGPISPLHF	TGTGCCAGCAGTGTGGCAGGGGGCCCGATCTCACCCCTCCACTTT	TRBD1	TRBV2	TRBJ1-6	few
CAWSGQGARTGANVLTF	TGTGCCTGGAGCGGGCAGGGGGCGAGAACTGGGGCCAACGTCCTGACTTTC	TRBD1	TRBV30	TRBJ2-6	NA
CASRRGGNQPQHF	TGTGCCAGCAGAAGAGGGGGCAATCAGCCCCAGCATTTT	NA	TRBV6-5	TRBJ1-5	NA
CASSLDAMNTEAFF	TGTGCCAGCAGCTTAGATGCGATGAACACTGAAGCTTTCTTT	NA	TRBV5-6	TRBJ1-1	NA
CASSERAGGYGYTF	TGTGCCAGCAGCGAACGGGCAGGGGGATATGGCTACACCTTC	TRBD1	TRBV7-2	TRBJ1-2	NA
CASRSTGIGSPLHF	TGTGCCAGCAGATCGACAGGGATCGGTTCACCCCTCCACTTT	TRBD1	TRBV6-6	TRBJ1-6	NA